The clone carrying this T cell receptor (beta chain) was seen only once. Repertoires were generated with immunoSEQ multiplex PCR, while TCRdb's copy carries only in-frame clones and drops some. The table lists 60,000 to 65,000 clones, 72% of them singletons. These data are taken from a study of blood T cell repertoires in COVID-19. Study overall: Spain, Italy and the United States supplied samples that represented acute and convalescent COVID-19. T cells, B-cell-depleted T cells, or PBMCs provided the cDNA or gDNA that served as material.

Sequenced material: peripheral blood. This receptor was taken from a woman between 70 and 85 years old with COVID-19, enrolled during active disease.

The CDR3 nucleotides are TGTGCCAGCAGACCCGGGTTAGGACAACCCTATGGCTACACCTTC. Protein product: CASRPGLGQPYGYTF. This chain connects TRBV28 to TRBJ1-2; D perhaps matches TRBD1 (5 bases). The CDR3 length is 15 residues. The germline CDR1 and CDR2 sequences are MDHEN and SYDVKM. Trimming cost V 6 bases and J 4 bases, with 18 bases left between them.